The 9 T cell receptor beta chains below were found in one sample sequenced in a study of blood T cell repertoires in COVID-19. TCRdb's copy holds only in-frame clones and misses some; the assay was immunoSEQ multiplex PCR. The data contain some 32,000 clones, 85% to 90% of them singletons. Sequenced material: peripheral blood. The receptors stem from a human donor in a cohort sampled during active COVID-19.

The chain couples TRBV11-2 to TRBJ2-2; 7 bases match TRBD2. The CDR3 extends over 15 amino acids. The J segment lost 3 bases and the V segment lost 5 bases, leaving 6 bases of the junction unmatched. CDR1 SGHAT and CDR2 FQNNGV come from the germline V gene. In nucleotides, the CDR3 is TGTGCCAGCAGCCTGTTGGGGGGGGACACCGGGGAGCTGTTTTTT. This encodes CASSLLGGDTGELFF.

This chain links TRBV5-1 with TRBJ1-1; 8 bases fit TRBD1. This CDR3 spans 15 amino acids. Looked up from germline, CDR1 is SGHRS and CDR2 is YFSETQ. With V trimmed by 0 bases and J by 4 bases, 5 bases remained unmatched. This CDR3 is CASSLAAGGFTEAFF. The CDR3 nucleotides read TGCGCCAGCAGCTTGGCGGCAGGGGGCTTCACTGAAGCTTTCTTT. Variable domain in full (rest from reference TRBV5-1 and TRBJ1-1): KAGVTQTPRYLIKTRGQQVTLSCSPISGHRSVSWYQQTPGQGLQFLFEYFSETQRNKGNFPGRFSGRQFSNSRSEMNVSTLELGDSALYLCASSLAAGGFTEAFFGQGTRLTVV.

This rearrangement joins TRBV11-3 to TRBJ2-2; D is perhaps TRBD1 (5 bases). This CDR3 region has 15 residues. Trimming pared 1 base from V and 7 bases from J, leaving 13 bases between. Germline-derived CDR1 and CDR2 are SGHNT and YENEEA. The CDR3 loop reads CASSLGQGSGGELFF. In DNA, the CDR3 is TGTGCCAGCAGCTTAGGGCAGGGAAGTGGCGGGGAGCTGTTTTTT.

CDR3 sequence (DNA): TGTGCCAGCAGCCTAGTTGGGCGGGGGGGACACAATGAGCAGTTCTTC. Its translation is CASSLVGRGGHNEQFF. The rearrangement links TRBV7-9 to TRBJ2-1, with 9 positions matching TRBD2. This CDR3 is 16 amino acids long. Per germline, CDR1 SEHNR and CDR2 FQNEAQ (reference sequence). V shed 5 bases, J shed 5 bases, and the junction held 10 bases outside the gene matches.

V is TRBV9 and J is TRBJ2-1; D possibly corresponds to TRBD2 (5 bases). This CDR3 spans 15 amino acids. Between the trimmed V and J ends, which lost 0 bases and 2 bases, there was a span of 9 bases. In germline, CDR1 is SGDLS, CDR2 YYNGEE. This CDR3 is CASSVGISAYNEQFF. In DNA, the CDR3 is TGTGCCAGCAGCGTAGGAATTAGCGCCTACAATGAGCAGTTCTTC.

V is TRBV7-3 and J is TRBJ2-1; D is ambiguous. This CDR3 comprises 13 residues. The germline gives CDR1 SGHTA, CDR2 FQGTGA. The V end was cut by 2 bases, the J end by 1 base, with 3 bases between. CDR3 sequence reads: CASSLASYNEQFF. In DNA form, the CDR3 reads TGTGCCAGCAGCTTAGCGTCCTACAATGAGCAGTTCTTC.

The V call is TRBV11-3, the J call TRBJ2-7, with 7 bases matching TRBD2. Germline V gene data show CDR1 as SGHNT and CDR2 as YENEEA. V lost 5 bases to trimming and J lost 6 bases; unmatched junction nucleotides: 7. The CDR3 is made up of 13 amino acids. For the CDR3, the DNA is TGTGCCAGCAGCCCTGGGAGGGTCGGCGAGCAGTACTTC. It codes for CASSPGRVGEQYF.

V and J are TRBV27 and TRBJ1-5, with 12 bases identical to TRBD1. Germline assignment: CDR1 MNHEY and CDR2 SMNVEV (reference sequence). After removal of 3 bases from V and 7 bases from J, the junction contained 7 bases not matched to a gene. The CDR3 is made up of 16 amino acids. This CDR3 is CASSLVGQGARQPQHF. The CDR3 DNA reads as TGTGCCAGCAGTTTGGTGGGACAGGGGGCTCGGCAGCCCCAGCATTTT.

The chain employs TRBV13 and TRBJ2-1; 8 nucleotides match TRBD2. The length of the CDR3 is 14 residues. Germline CDR1 PRHDT, CDR2 FYEKMQ (reference sequence). Trimming removed 5 bases from V and 7 bases from J; junction bases left unmatched: 7. The CDR3 protein is CASSPGTRKNEQFF. The CDR3 bases are TGTGCCAGCAGCCCCGGGACTAGGAAGAATGAGCAGTTCTTC.